This T cell receptor (beta chain) was identified in a study of blood T cell repertoires in COVID-19. Overall study: Samples representing acute and convalescent COVID-19 were sourced from the United States, Italy and Spain. Nucleic acid was either cDNA or gDNA, and it came from T cells, B-cell-depleted T cells, or PBMCs.

As processed by the authors: From reference gene primer amplification, estimates of nucleated cell counts were derived. The protocol was immunoSEQ multiplex PCR, while the TCRdb copy is restricted to in-frame clones and leaves out a portion. That table is the source of V, J and clone size, and D and trimming were worked out from the DNA. The sample has a few hundred thousand clones; roughly 90% are singletons. This CDR3 contains 12 residues. The ends were cut back, 4 bases at V and 7 bases at J, with 13 bases in the middle. The germline V gene encodes CDR1 GTSNPN and CDR2 SVGIG (reference sequence). The chain combines TRBV30 with TRBJ1-1, with D uncertain. The source material was peripheral blood. The clonotype comes from a woman between 50 and 59 years old who had recovered from COVID-19. CDR3 in amino acids: CAWTWGAYEAFF. DNA of the CDR3: TGTGCCTGGACCTGGGGAGCGTATGAAGCTTTCTTT. The full variable domain, with the rest looked up from reference TRBV30 and TRBJ1-1, is SQTIHQWPATLVQPVGSPLSLECTVEGTSNPNLYWYRQAAGRGLQLLFYSVGIGQISSEVPQNLSASRPQDRQFILSSKKLLLSDSGFYLCAWTWGAYEAFFGQGTRLTVV.